This TCR beta chain originates from a study of OX40 agonist ivuxolimab in advanced cancers. This CDR3 region has 17 residues. After removal of 2 bases from V and 4 bases from J, the junction contained 9 bases not matched to a gene. Germline V gives CDR1 SGHVS, CDR2 FQNEAQ. Sequencing used immunoSEQ multiplex PCR; TCRdb keeps in-frame clones, though not all of them. The sample contains around 100,000 clones, 86% of which appear only once. Here the sequenced sample was CD4+ or CD8+ T cells sorted from blood, taken in a trial of the OX40 agonist ivuxolimab. This receptor was identified in an adult with an advanced solid tumor such as melanoma, head and neck, liver or kidney cancer. This chain connects TRBV7-8 to TRBJ2-2; 8 nucleotides match TRBD1. CDR3 region: CASSLFLYGTGTGELFF. DNA for the CDR3: TGTGCCAGCAGCTTATTCCTGTATGGGACAGGCACCGGGGAGCTGTTTTTT.